The T cell receptor beta chain described here comes from a study of Ad26.COV2.S vaccination and SARS-CoV-2 variants. The wider study: Vaccine-arm donor from the placebo-controlled COV1001 Ad26.COV2.S trial. Recipients of Ad26.COV2.S got it intramuscularly, once or twice 56 days apart. Findings and limits, study-wide: After vaccination, reports described spike-specific CD8+ and CD4+ T cell responses as showing substantial breadth.

The assay was immunoSEQ multiplex PCR, and TCRdb's table has in-frame clones only and misses some. Of hundreds of thousands of clones in the sample, roughly 91% were seen once. The CDR3 totals 15 residues. Trimming pared 1 base from V and 0 bases from J, leaving 9 bases between. Germline CDR1 reads MGHRA; CDR2 reads YSYEKL. Treatment denoted: approximately 18 received Ad26.COV2.S at low or high dose, single or two shots; about 5 received placebo; per-sample allocation not given. Sampling was performed 63 days after the first vaccine or placebo injection. An Ad26 vector carrying the Wuhan-strain SARS-CoV-2 spike served as the vaccine. As regards this clone: Its antigen is not known.

This sequence joins TRBV4-1 and TRBJ1-2; D is possibly TRBD1 (5 bases). The TCR was taken from a person aged 18-65 years who received the Ad26.COV2.S COVID-19 vaccine or a placebo. Sequenced here: peripheral blood, sampled in a trial of Ad26.COV2.S vaccine versus placebo. The CDR3 is CASSQGPGTNYGYTF. DNA of the CDR3: TGCGCCAGCAGCCAAGGCCCAGGGACTAACTATGGCTACACCTTC.